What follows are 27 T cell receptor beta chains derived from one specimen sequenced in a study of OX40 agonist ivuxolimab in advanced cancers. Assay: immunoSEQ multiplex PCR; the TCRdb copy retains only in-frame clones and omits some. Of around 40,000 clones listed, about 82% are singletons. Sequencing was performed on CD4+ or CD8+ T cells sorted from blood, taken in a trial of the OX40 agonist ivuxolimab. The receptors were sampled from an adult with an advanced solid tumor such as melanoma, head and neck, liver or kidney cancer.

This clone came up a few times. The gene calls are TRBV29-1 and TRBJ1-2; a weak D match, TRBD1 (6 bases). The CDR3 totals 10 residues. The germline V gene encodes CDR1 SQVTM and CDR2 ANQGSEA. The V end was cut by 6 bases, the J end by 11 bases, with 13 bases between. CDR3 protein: CSVTQTGYTF. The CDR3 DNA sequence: TGCAGCGTGACCCAAACAGGGTACACCTTC. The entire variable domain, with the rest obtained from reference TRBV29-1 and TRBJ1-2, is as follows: SAVISQKPSRDICQRGTSLTIQCQVDSQVTMMFWYRQQPGQSLTLIATANQGSEATYESGFVIDKFPISRPNLTFSTLTVSNMSPEDSSIYLCSVTQTGYTFGSGTRLTVV.

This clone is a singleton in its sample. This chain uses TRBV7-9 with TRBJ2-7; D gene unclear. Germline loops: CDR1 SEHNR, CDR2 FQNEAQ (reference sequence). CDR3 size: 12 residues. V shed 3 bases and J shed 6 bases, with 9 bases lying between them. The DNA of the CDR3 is TGTGCCAGCAGCTTTTCGTTGGGCGAGCAGTACTTC. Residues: CASSFSLGEQYF.

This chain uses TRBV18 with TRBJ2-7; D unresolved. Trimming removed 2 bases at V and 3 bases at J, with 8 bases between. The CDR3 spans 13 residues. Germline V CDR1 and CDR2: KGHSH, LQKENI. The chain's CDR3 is CASSPDTYYEQYF. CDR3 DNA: TGTGCCAGCTCACCAGACACCTACTACGAGCAGTACTTC.

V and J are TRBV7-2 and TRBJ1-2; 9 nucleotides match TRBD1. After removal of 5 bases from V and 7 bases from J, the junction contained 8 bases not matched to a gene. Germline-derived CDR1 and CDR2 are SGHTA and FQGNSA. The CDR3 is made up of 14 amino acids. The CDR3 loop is CASSLPTGGFGYTF. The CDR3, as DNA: TGTGCCAGCAGCCTACCGACAGGGGGGTTTGGCTACACCTTC.

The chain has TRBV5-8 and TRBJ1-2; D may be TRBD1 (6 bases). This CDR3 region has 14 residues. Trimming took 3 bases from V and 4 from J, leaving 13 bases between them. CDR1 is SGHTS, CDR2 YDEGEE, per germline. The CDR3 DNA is TGTGCCAGCAGCTCCCGGACAGTGAGCTATGGCTACACCTTC. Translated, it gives CASSSRTVSYGYTF.

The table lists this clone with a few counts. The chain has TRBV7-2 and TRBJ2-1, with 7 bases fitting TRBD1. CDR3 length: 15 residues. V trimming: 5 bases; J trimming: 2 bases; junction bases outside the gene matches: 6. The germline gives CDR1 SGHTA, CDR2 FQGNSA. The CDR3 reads CASSATGTTYNEQFF. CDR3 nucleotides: TGTGCCAGCAGCGCGACAGGGACCACCTACAATGAGCAGTTCTTC.

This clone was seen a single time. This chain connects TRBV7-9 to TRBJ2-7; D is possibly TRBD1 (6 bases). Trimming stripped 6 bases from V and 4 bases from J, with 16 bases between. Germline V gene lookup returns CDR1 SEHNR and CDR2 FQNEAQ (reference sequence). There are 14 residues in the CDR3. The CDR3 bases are TGTGCCAGCAGTCCGAGTCTAGGGGGATACGAGCAGTACTTC. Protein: CASSPSLGGYEQYF.

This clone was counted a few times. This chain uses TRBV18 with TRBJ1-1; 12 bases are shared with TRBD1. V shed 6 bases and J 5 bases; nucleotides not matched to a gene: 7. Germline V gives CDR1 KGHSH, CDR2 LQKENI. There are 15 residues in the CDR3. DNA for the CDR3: TGTGCCAGCTCCCCCGGGACAGGGGGCGGGACTGAAGCTTTCTTT. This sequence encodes CASSPGTGGGTEAFF.

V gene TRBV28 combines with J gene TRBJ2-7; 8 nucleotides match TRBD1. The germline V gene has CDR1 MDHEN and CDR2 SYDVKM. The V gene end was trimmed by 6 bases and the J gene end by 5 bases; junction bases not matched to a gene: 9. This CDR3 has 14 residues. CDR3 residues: CASRQRQGAHEQYF. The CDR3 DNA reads TGTGCCAGCAGGCAGAGGCAGGGGGCCCACGAGCAGTACTTC.

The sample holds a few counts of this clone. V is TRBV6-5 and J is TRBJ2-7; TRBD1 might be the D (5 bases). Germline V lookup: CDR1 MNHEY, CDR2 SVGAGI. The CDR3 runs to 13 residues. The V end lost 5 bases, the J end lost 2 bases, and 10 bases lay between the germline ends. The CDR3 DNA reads TGTGCCAGCAGTCCCGACAGTCCCTACGAGCAGTACTTC. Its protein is CASSPDSPYEQYF.

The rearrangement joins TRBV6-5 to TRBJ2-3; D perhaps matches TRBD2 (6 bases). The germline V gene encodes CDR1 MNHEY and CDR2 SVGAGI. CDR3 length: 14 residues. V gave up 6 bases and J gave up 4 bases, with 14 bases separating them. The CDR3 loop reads CASRFDGSADTQYF. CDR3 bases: TGTGCCAGCAGGTTCGACGGGAGCGCAGATACGCAGTATTTT.

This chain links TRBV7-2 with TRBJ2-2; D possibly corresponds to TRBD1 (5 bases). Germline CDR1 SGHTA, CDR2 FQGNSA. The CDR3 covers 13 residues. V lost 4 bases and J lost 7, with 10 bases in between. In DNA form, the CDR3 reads TGTGCCAGCAGCTCACAGGTTAACGGGGAGCTGTTTTTT. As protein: CASSSQVNGELFF.

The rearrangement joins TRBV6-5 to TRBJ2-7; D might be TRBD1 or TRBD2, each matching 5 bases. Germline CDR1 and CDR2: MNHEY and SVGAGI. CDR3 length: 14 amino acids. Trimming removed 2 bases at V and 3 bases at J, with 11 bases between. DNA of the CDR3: TGTGCCAGCAGTTACCAGGGACGGTACTACGAGCAGTACTTC. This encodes CASSYQGRYYEQYF.

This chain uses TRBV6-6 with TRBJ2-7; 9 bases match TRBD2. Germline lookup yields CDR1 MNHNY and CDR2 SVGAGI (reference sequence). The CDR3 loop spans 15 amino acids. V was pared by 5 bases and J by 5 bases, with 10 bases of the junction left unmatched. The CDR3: CASSRLAGENHEQYF. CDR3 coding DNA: TGTGCCAGCAGTAGGTTAGCGGGAGAGAATCACGAGCAGTACTTC.

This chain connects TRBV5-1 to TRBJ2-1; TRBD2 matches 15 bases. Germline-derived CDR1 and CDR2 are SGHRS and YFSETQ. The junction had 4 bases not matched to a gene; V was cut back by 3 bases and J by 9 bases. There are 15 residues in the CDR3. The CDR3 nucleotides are TGCGCCAGCAGCTGGACTAGCGGGAGGGTTAGTGAGCAGTTCTTC. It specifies CASSWTSGRVSEQFF.

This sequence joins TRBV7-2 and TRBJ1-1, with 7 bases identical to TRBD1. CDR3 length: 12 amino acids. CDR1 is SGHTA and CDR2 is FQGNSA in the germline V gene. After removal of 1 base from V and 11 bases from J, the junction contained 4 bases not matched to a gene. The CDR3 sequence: CASSLGRGQAFF. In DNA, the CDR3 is TGTGCCAGCAGCTTAGGGAGGGGGCAGGCTTTCTTT.

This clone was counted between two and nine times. The CDR3: CATSWRPNYGYTF. For the CDR3, the DNA is TGTGCCACCTCCTGGAGGCCTAACTATGGCTACACCTTC. The chain has TRBV15 and TRBJ1-2; D gene uncertain. CDR1 LNHNV and CDR2 YYDKDF come from the germline V gene (reference sequence). Trimming took off 8 bases at V and 0 bases at J, with 10 bases between the two ends. The CDR3 has 13 amino acids.

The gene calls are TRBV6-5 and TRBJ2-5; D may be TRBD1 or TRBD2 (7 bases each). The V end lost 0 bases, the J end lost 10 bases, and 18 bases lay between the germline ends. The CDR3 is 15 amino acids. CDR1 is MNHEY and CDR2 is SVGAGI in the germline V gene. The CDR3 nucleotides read TGTGCCAGCAGTTACTCGGGGACAGCTCGGGGGGACCAGTACTTC. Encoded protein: CASSYSGTARGDQYF.

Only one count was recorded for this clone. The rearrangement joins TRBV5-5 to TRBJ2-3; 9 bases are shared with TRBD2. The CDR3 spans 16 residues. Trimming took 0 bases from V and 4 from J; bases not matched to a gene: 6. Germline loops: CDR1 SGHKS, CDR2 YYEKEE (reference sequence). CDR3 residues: CASSLGGGRASDTQYF. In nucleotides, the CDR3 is TGTGCCAGCAGCTTGGGGGGCGGGAGGGCCTCAGATACGCAGTATTTT.

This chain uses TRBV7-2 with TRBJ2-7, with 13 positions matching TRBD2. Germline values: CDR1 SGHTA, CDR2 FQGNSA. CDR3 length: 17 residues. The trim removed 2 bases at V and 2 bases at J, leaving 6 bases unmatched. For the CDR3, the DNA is TGTGCCAGCAGCTTAACTAGCGGGAGGGGTAATACCTACGAGCAGTACTTC. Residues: CASSLTSGRGNTYEQYF.

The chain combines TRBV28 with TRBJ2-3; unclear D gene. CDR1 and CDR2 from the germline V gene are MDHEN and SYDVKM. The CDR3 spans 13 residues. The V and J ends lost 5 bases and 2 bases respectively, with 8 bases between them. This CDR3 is CASSRSATDTQYF. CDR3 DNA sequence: TGTGCCAGCAGTAGGTCAGCCACAGATACGCAGTATTTT.

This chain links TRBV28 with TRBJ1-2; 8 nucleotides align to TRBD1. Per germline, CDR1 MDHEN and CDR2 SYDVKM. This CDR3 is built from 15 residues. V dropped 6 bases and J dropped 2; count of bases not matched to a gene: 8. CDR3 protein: CASSSPGGLNYGYTF. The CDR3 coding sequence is TGTGCCAGCAGCTCGCCAGGGGGCCTCAACTATGGCTACACCTTC.

The CDR3 sequence: CATSLFGGGGSYEQYF. The DNA of the CDR3 is TGTGCCACCAGCCTTTTCGGGGGAGGGGGTTCCTACGAGCAGTACTTC. The V gene is TRBV15, the J gene TRBJ2-7; D possibly corresponds to TRBD2 (7 bases). This CDR3 has 16 residues. Germline V gives CDR1 LNHNV, CDR2 YYDKDF (reference sequence). Trimming took 5 bases from V and 1 from J, leaving 18 bases between them.

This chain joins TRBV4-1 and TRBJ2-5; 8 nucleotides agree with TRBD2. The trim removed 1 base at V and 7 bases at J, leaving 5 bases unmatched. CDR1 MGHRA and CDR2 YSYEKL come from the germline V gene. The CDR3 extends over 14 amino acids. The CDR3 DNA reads TGCGCCAGCAGCCAAGCCGGGGGGGTCCGGACCCAGTACTTC. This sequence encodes CASSQAGGVRTQYF.

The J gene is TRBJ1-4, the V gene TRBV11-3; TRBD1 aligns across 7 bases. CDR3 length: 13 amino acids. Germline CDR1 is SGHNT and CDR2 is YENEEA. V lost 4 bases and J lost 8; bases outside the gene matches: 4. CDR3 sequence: CASSSGTVEKLFF. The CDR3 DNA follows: TGTGCCAGCAGCTCCGGGACAGTAGAAAAACTGTTTTTT.

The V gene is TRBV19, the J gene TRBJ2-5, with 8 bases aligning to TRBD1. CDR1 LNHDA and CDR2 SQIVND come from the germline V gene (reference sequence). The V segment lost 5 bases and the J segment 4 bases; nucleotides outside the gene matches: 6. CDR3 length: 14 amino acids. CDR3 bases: TGTGCCAGTAGTGGTCAGGGGGCGGCAGAGACCCAGTACTTC. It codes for CASSGQGAAETQYF.

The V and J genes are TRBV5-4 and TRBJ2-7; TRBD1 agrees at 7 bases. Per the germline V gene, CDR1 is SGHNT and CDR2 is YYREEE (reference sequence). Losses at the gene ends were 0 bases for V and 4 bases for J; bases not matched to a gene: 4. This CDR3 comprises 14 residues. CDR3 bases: TGTGCCAGCAGCTTGGAAAGGGGGCGATACGAGCAGTACTTC. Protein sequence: CASSLERGRYEQYF. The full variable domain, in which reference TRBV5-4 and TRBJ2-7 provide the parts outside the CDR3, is ETGVTQSPTHLIKTRGQQVTLRCSSQSGHNTVSWYQQALGQGPQFIFQYYREEENGRGNFPPRFSGLQFPNYSSELNVNALELDDSALYLCASSLERGRYEQYFGPGTRLTVT.